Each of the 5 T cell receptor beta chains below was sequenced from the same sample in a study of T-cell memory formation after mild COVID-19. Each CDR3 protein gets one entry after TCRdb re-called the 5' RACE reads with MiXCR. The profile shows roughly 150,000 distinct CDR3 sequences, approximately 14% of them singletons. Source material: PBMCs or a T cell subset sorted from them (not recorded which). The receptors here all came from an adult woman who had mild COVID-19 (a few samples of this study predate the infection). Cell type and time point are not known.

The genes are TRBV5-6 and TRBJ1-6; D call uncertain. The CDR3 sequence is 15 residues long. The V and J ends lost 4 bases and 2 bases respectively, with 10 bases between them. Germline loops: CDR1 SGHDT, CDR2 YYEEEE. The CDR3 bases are TGTGCCAGCAGCCTCGGCAGCACCTATAATTCACCCCTCCACTTT. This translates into CASSLGSTYNSPLHF.

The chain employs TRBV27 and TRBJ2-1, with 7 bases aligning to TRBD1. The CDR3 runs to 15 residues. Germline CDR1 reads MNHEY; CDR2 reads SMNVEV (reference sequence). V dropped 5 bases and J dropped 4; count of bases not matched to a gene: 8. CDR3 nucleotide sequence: TGTGCCAGCAGTCCACAGGGGCTTGGTTACAATGAGCAGTTCTTC. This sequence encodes CASSPQGLGYNEQFF.

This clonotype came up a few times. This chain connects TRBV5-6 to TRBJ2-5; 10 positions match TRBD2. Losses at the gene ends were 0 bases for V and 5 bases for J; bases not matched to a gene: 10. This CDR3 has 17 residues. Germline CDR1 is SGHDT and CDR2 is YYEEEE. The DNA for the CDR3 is TGTGCCAGCAGCTTGGTACTAGCGGGATCCCCGGGGGAGACCCAGTACTTC. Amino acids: CASSLVLAGSPGETQYF. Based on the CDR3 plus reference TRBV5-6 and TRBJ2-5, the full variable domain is DAGVTQSPTHLIKTRGQQVTLRCSPKSGHDTVSWYQQALGQGPQFIFQYYEEEERQRGNFPDRFSGHQFPNYSSELNVNALLLGDSALYLCASSLVLAGSPGETQYFGPGTRLLVL.

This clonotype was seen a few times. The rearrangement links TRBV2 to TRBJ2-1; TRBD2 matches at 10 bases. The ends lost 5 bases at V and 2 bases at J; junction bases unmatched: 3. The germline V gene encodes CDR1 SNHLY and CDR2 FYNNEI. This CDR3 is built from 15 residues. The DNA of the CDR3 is TGTGCCAGCAGTCGCGGACTAGCGGCCTACAATGAGCAGTTCTTC. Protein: CASSRGLAAYNEQFF.

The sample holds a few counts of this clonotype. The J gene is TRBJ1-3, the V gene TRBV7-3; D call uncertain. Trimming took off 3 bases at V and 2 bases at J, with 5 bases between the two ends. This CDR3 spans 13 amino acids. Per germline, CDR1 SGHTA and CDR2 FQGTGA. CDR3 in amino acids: CASSLLPGNTIYF. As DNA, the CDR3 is TGTGCCAGCAGCTTGCTTCCTGGAAACACCATATATTTT.